This T cell receptor (beta chain) is from a study of blood T cell repertoires in COVID-19. Turning to the study itself: Specimens from acute and convalescent COVID-19 originated in the United States, Italy and Spain. T cells, B-cell-depleted T cells, or PBMCs supplied cDNA or gDNA.

In the authors' workflow: Researchers report that nucleated cell counts were estimated from reference gene primer amplification. Data came from immunoSEQ multiplex PCR; TCRdb stores just in-frame clones and leaves some out. The V and J calls and clone size come from that table; D and trimming were worked out from the DNA. Of 150,000 to 200,000 clones in the sample, about 70% were seen once. V lost 6 bases, J lost 3 bases, and 15 bases lay in between. The CDR3 contains 15 residues. CDR1 and CDR2 (germline): MDHEN, SYDVKM. The chain is built from TRBV28 and TRBJ1-5; D not certain. Sequenced: peripheral blood. This receptor was obtained from a woman aged 50 to 60 with active or convalescent COVID-19. The CDR3 DNA follows: TGTGCCAGCAGCCCGGGAGGCGGTAACAATCAGCCCCAGCATTTT. It is translated as CASSPGGGNNQPQHF.